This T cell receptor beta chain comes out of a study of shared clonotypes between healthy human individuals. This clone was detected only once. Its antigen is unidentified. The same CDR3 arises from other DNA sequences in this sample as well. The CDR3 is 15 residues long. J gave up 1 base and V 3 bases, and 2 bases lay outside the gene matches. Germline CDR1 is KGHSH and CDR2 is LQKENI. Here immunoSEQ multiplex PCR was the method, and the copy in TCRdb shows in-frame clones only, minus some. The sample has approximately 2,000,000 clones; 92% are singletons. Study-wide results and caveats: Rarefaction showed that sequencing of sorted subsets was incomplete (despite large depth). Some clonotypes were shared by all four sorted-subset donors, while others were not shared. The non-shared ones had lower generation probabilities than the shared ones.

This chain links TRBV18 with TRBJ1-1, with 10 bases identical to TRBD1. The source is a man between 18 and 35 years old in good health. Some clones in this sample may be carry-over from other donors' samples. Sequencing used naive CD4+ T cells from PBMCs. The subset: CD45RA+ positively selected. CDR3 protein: CASSPGQGGNTEAFF. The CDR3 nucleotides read TGTGCCAGCTCACCCGGACAGGGGGGGAACACTGAAGCTTTCTTT. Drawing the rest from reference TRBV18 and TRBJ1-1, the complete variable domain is NAGVMQNPRHLVRRRGQEARLRCSPMKGHSHVYWYRQLPEEGLKFMVYLQKENIIDESGMPKERFSAEFPKEGPSILRIQQVVRGDSAAYFCASSPGQGGNTEAFFGQGTRLTVV.